The subject of this entry is one TCR beta chain. Its target is not known. Germline loops: CDR1 MNHEY, CDR2 SVGEGT. There are 13 residues in the CDR3. Trimming took 2 bases from V and 5 from J, leaving 7 bases between them. The sample is drawn from a study of blood T cells in healthy people across ages. General study points: What prevented conclusive comparison of naive and antigen-experienced cells was that PBMCs were unsorted. Higher diversity, along with more naive CD4+ cells, distinguished long-lived donors from aged donors.

Combining a sample-barcoded 5' primer with a J-beta primer mix, a second PCR ran for roughly 6 to 11 cycles. TCRdb analysed the 5' RACE reads with MiXCR anew, one entry per CDR3 protein. The sample lists about 730,000 distinct CDR3 sequences; approximately 39% were seen once. The receptor comes from a woman aged 55-69 years in good health. The gene calls are TRBV6-2 or TRBV6-3 and TRBJ2-1; D is unclear. Sequenced material: blood. The CDR3 DNA reads TGTGCCAGCAGTTACCTGGAGAACAATGAGCAGTTCTTC. It yields the protein CASSYLENNEQFF.